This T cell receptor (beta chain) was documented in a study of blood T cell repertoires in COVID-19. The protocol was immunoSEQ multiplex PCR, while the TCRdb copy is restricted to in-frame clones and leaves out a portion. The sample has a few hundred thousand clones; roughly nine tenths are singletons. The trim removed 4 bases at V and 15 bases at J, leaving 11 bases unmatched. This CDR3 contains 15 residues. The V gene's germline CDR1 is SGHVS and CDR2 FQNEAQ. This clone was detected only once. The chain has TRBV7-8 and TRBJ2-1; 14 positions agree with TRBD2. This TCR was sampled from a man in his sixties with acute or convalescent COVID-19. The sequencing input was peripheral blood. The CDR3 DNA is TGTGCCAGCAGCTCGCTTGGGACTAGCGGGAGATTGTGGTTCTTC. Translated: CASSSLGTSGRLWFF.